Below, 5 T cell receptor beta chains from the same sample are listed, as sequenced in a study of control samples from healthy donors and cancer patients. Clones were read by immunoSEQ multiplex PCR, and TCRdb kept only the in-frame ones, dropping some. The repertoire holds 90,000 to 100,000 clones, with over 60% as singletons. Source material: blood. These receptors came from a woman aged 30 to 39 in good health.

J is TRBJ1-1 and V is TRBV29-1, with D hard to call. Per germline, CDR1 SQVTM and CDR2 ANQGSEA. Trimming stripped 3 bases from V and 4 bases from J, with 18 bases between. The CDR3 length is 15 residues. CDR3 residues: CSVEAGREWGTEAFF. CDR3 DNA sequence: TGCAGCGTTGAGGCGGGGAGGGAGTGGGGCACTGAAGCTTTCTTT.

This clone has a handful of counts. The chain joins TRBV18 to TRBJ1-2; the D is unclear. This CDR3 is built from 15 residues. Germline CDR1 is KGHSH and CDR2 is LQKENI. Trimming cost V 3 bases and J 0 bases, with 11 bases left between them. This CDR3 reads CASSPMDGANYGYTF. CDR3 sequence (DNA): TGTGCCAGCTCACCCATGGACGGAGCTAACTATGGCTACACCTTC.

CDR3 nucleotides: TGTGCCAGCAGCCCCGGACGTACCGCGGTTACGCAGTATTTT. Amino acids: CASSPGRTAVTQYF. The V call is TRBV7-3, the J call TRBJ2-3; D is undetermined. Germline CDR1 and CDR2: SGHTA and FQGTGA. The CDR3 consists of 14 residues. Between the trimmed V and J ends, which lost 5 bases and 8 bases, there was a span of 17 bases.

The rearrangement joins TRBV7-8 to TRBJ2-1, with unresolved D. Germline loops: CDR1 SGHVS, CDR2 FQNEAQ. The V and J ends lost 0 bases and 1 base respectively, with 7 bases between them. The CDR3 runs to 15 residues. In DNA form, the CDR3 reads TGTGCCAGCAGCTTAGCAGGGTTTTCCTACAATGAGCAGTTCTTC. This translates into CASSLAGFSYNEQFF.

This clone occurred a few times. V gene TRBV13 combines with J gene TRBJ2-7; D is perhaps TRBD1 (5 bases). This CDR3 contains 12 residues. Germline lookup yields CDR1 PRHDT and CDR2 FYEKMQ (reference sequence). Trimming stripped 4 bases from V and 7 bases from J, with 11 bases between. The CDR3: CASSSGRKEQYF. The CDR3 coding sequence is TGTGCCAGCAGCTCAGGGCGGAAGGAGCAGTACTTC.